Shown below are 30 T cell receptor beta chains from a single sample sequenced in a study of blood T cell repertoires in COVID-19. Sequencing used immunoSEQ multiplex PCR; TCRdb keeps in-frame clones, though not all of them. The sample carries 60,000 to 70,000 clones, roughly 80% recorded once. The specimen sequenced was peripheral blood. These receptor sequences come from a man aged 45-65 years with active COVID-19.

V and J are TRBV6-6 and TRBJ1-5; D may be TRBD1 (5 bases). CDR1 is MNHNY and CDR2 is SVGAGI in the germline V gene (reference sequence). The CDR3 covers 15 residues. The germline V and J ends were trimmed by 3 bases and 7 bases, with 16 bases remaining between them. The CDR3: CASSYPAGRGQPQHF. In DNA, the CDR3 is TGTGCCAGCAGTTATCCGGCAGGGAGGGGACAGCCCCAGCATTTT.

The chain employs TRBV4-3 and TRBJ2-5, with a possible D match to TRBD1 (6 bases). The CDR3 is 15 amino acids. V lost 2 bases and J 6 bases, leaving 16 bases between the germline ends. The V gene's germline CDR1 is LGHNA and CDR2 YSLEER. DNA for the CDR3: TGCGCCAGCAGCCAACAACAGACAGGTCCAAAGACCCAGTACTTC. Protein product: CASSQQQTGPKTQYF.

Ten or more counts support this clone. CDR3 bases: TGCGCCAGCAGCCAGACTCGGGGGGGCTACACCTTC. Amino acids: CASSQTRGGYTF. The gene calls are TRBV4-1 and TRBJ1-2, with D possibly matching TRBD1 (5 bases). The CDR3 consists of 12 residues. V was cut by 3 bases and J by 8 bases, with 10 bases left in between. Germline V CDR1 and CDR2: MGHRA, YSYEKL.

There are a few counts of this clone. The V call is TRBV3-1 (or the pseudogene TRBV3-2), the J call TRBJ2-4, with 11 bases fitting TRBD1. Germline trimming cut 1 base from V and 4 bases from J; bases unmatched to any gene: 6. CDR1 and CDR2 (germline): LGHDT, YNNKEL (reference sequence). This CDR3 contains 17 residues. CDR3 protein: CASSQVLGQGVKNIQYF. Here the CDR3 DNA reads TGTGCCAGCAGCCAAGTCTTGGGACAGGGGGTTAAAAACATTCAGTACTTC.

The rearrangement links TRBV15 to TRBJ2-5, with 8 bases identical to TRBD1. The CDR3 contains 17 residues. Germline values: CDR1 LNHNV, CDR2 YYDKDF (reference sequence). Germline trimming cut 2 bases from V and 5 bases from J; bases unmatched to any gene: 13. The CDR3 DNA sequence: TGTGCCACCAGCAGACAGACAGGGGTCCGGAATGAGGAGACCCAGTACTTC. It specifies CATSRQTGVRNEETQYF.

This chain connects TRBV11-2 to TRBJ1-6, with 9 bases aligning to TRBD1. V dropped 5 bases and J dropped 7; count of bases not matched to a gene: 6. This CDR3 is 15 amino acids long. Per germline, CDR1 SGHAT and CDR2 FQNNGV. This chain's CDR3 is CASSGGTGRNSPLHF. CDR3 DNA: TGTGCCAGCAGCGGGGGGACAGGGAGAAATTCACCCCTCCACTTT. Full variable domain (missing parts from reference TRBV11-2 and TRBJ1-6): EAGVAQSPRYKIIEKRQSVAFWCNPISGHATLYWYQQILGQGPKLLIQFQNNGVVDDSQLPKDRFSAERLKGVDSTLKIQPAKLEDSAVYLCASSGGTGRNSPLHFGNGTRLTVT.

The chain has TRBV20-1 and TRBJ2-1, with TRBD2 matching 12 bases. V trimming: 3 bases; J trimming: 9 bases; junction bases outside the gene matches: 9. The CDR3 covers 15 residues. Germline V gene lookup returns CDR1 DFQATT and CDR2 SNEGSKA (reference sequence). The CDR3 spells CSASLPSGGALEQFF. The CDR3 DNA sequence: TGCAGTGCTAGTCTGCCTAGCGGGGGGGCGCTTGAGCAGTTCTTC.

The V gene is TRBV12-3 or TRBV12-4, the J gene TRBJ2-5, with D tentatively TRBD1 (6 bases). The CDR3 consists of 12 residues. V dropped 2 bases and J dropped 7 bases, with 8 bases sitting between them. Here the CDR3 DNA reads TGTGCCAGCAGTTTACAGGGGTGGACCCAGTACTTC. Its protein is CASSLQGWTQYF.

This chain links TRBV10-3 with TRBJ1-3; D might be TRBD1 (6 bases). Trimming took 3 bases from V and 4 from J, leaving 13 bases between them. CDR3 size: 15 residues. CDR1 and CDR2 (germline): ENHRY, SYGVKD. The CDR3: CAISDQGRAGNTIYF. CDR3 nucleotides: TGTGCCATCAGTGATCAGGGGCGAGCGGGAAACACCATATATTTT.

This clone was seen only a few times. The V call is TRBV11-3, the J call TRBJ2-2, with 7 bases identical to TRBD1. Germline assignment: CDR1 SGHNT and CDR2 YENEEA. The CDR3 is 14 residues long. V shed 5 bases, J shed 3 bases, and the junction held 3 bases outside the gene matches. Here the CDR3 reads CASSPQGDTGELFF. Written as DNA, the CDR3 is TGTGCCAGCAGCCCTCAGGGGGACACCGGGGAGCTGTTTTTT.

The chain links TRBV5-1 to TRBJ2-5; a possible D gene is TRBD2 (7 bases). V was pared by 4 bases and J by 2 bases, with 15 bases between. CDR1 SGHRS and CDR2 YFSETQ come from the germline V gene. The CDR3 has 15 amino acids. The CDR3 DNA sequence: TGCGCCAGCAGCCCTGGAAGGGGGGGGCAAGAGACCCAGTACTTC. It specifies CASSPGRGGQETQYF.

The rearrangement links TRBV5-6 to TRBJ2-1, with TRBD2 matching 10 bases. The trim removed 4 bases at V and 4 bases at J, leaving 5 bases unmatched. The CDR3 loop spans 15 amino acids. Germline CDR1 reads SGHDT; CDR2 reads YYEEEE. CDR3 protein: CASSPGLADYNEQFF. CDR3 nucleotide sequence: TGTGCCAGCAGCCCCGGACTAGCGGATTACAATGAGCAGTTCTTC.

This chain links TRBV7-2 with TRBJ2-1; 9 bases fit TRBD2. The J segment lost 2 bases and the V segment lost 8 bases, leaving 1 base of the junction unmatched. In germline, CDR1 is SGHTA, CDR2 FQGNSA. The CDR3 totals 13 residues. CDR3 in amino acids: CASAGGAYNEQFF. The CDR3 DNA reads as TGTGCCAGCGCGGGGGGGGCCTACAATGAGCAGTTCTTC.

The chain links TRBV7-8 to TRBJ2-3; 7 nucleotides match TRBD2. Germline assignment: CDR1 SGHVS and CDR2 FQNEAQ. With V trimmed by 5 bases and J by 1 base, 12 bases remained unmatched. The CDR3 contains 17 residues. The CDR3 protein is CASSHPSGSLRTDTQYF. The DNA of the CDR3 is TGTGCCAGCAGCCACCCTAGCGGCTCCCTCCGCACAGATACGCAGTATTTT. The full variable domain, rest sourced from reference TRBV7-8 and TRBJ2-3, is GAGVSQSPRYKVAKRGQDVALRCDPISGHVSLFWYQQALGQGPEFLTYFQNEAQLDKSGLPSDRFFAERPEGSVSTLKIQRTQQEDSAVYLCASSHPSGSLRTDTQYFGPGTRLTVL.

V gene TRBV15 combines with J gene TRBJ2-1, with 12 bases identical to TRBD1. V gave up 2 bases and J gave up 0 bases; unmatched junction bases: 8. The CDR3 runs to 19 residues. Germline lookup yields CDR1 LNHNV and CDR2 YYDKDF (reference sequence). The CDR3 sequence is CATSRSGDRGRGSYNEQFF. CDR3 sequence (DNA): TGTGCCACCAGCAGATCGGGGGACAGGGGGCGCGGCTCCTACAATGAGCAGTTCTTC.

V gene TRBV5-1 combines with J gene TRBJ1-2; D possibly corresponds to TRBD1 (5 bases). CDR1 is SGHRS, CDR2 YFSETQ, per germline. The V gene lost 3 bases and the J gene lost 1 base, with 10 bases spanning the gap. This CDR3 has 14 residues. The chain's CDR3 is CASSYDGGNYGYTF. The CDR3 bases are TGCGCCAGCAGCTACGACGGGGGTAACTATGGCTACACCTTC.

This sequence joins TRBV19 and TRBJ2-7; D is perhaps TRBD1 (5 bases). V lost 5 bases to trimming and J lost 4 bases, with 15 bases between them. Germline CDR1 reads LNHDA; CDR2 reads SQIVND (reference sequence). The CDR3 runs to 14 residues. The CDR3 is CASSADSFGYEQYF. The DNA of the CDR3 is TGTGCCAGTAGTGCTGACAGCTTTGGGTACGAGCAGTACTTC.

This chain uses TRBV4-1 with TRBJ2-5, with D perhaps TRBD2 (5 bases). Germline V CDR1 and CDR2: MGHRA, YSYEKL. The CDR3 is 16 residues long. V lost 5 bases to trimming and J lost 4 bases, with 20 bases between them. CDR3: CASSEGPTGLRETQYF. CDR3 nucleotide sequence: TGCGCCAGCAGCGAAGGCCCGACGGGGTTAAGAGAGACCCAGTACTTC.

The V call is TRBV9, the J call TRBJ2-5, with D possibly being TRBD2 (6 bases). Trimming removed 0 bases at V and 5 bases at J, with 14 bases between. The germline V gene encodes CDR1 SGDLS and CDR2 YYNGEE. The CDR3 extends over 15 amino acids. The CDR3 here is CASSVGLVAMETQYF. The CDR3 nucleotides are TGTGCCAGCAGCGTAGGACTAGTGGCCATGGAGACCCAGTACTTC.

This clone was observed a single time. This chain joins TRBV6-1 and TRBJ2-7; TRBD2 matches 8 bases. The trim removed 2 bases at V and 6 bases at J, leaving 9 bases unmatched. This CDR3 has 15 residues. In germline, CDR1 is MNHNS, CDR2 SASEGT. The CDR3 loop reads CASSEFLGGAAEQYF. CDR3 bases: TGTGCCAGCAGTGAATTCCTCGGGGGGGCAGCCGAGCAGTACTTC.

The rearrangement joins TRBV5-1 to TRBJ2-7; D might be TRBD2 (7 bases). There are 16 residues in the CDR3. Looked up from germline, CDR1 is SGHRS and CDR2 is YFSETQ. The V end was cut by 4 bases, the J end by 7 bases, with 24 bases between. The CDR3 region has the DNA TGCGCCAGCAGCCCCGCGGGGGCGGGAGCTCGGGGGGAGCAGTACTTC. Encoded protein: CASSPAGAGARGEQYF.

This chain connects TRBV5-4 to TRBJ1-3; D may be TRBD1 (5 bases). V lost 4 bases and J 4 bases, leaving 9 bases between the germline ends. Germline V gene sequence: CDR1 SGHNT, CDR2 YYREEE (reference sequence). The CDR3 runs 13 residues. CDR3 sequence (DNA): TGTGCCAGCAGCCCGGACACGGGAAACACCATATATTTT. Translated, it gives CASSPDTGNTIYF.

The J gene is TRBJ2-7, the V gene TRBV7-2; D might be TRBD2 (6 bases). Germline V lookup: CDR1 SGHTA, CDR2 FQGNSA. The length of the CDR3 is 14 residues. V was shortened by 5 bases and J by 6 bases, with 17 bases between the two germline ends. The CDR3 DNA follows: TGTGCCAGCAGCCCCGGGACTTGGAAAGGCGAGCAGTACTTC. Encoded protein: CASSPGTWKGEQYF. The complete variable domain, with remaining parts taken from reference TRBV7-2 and TRBJ2-7, reads GAGVSQSPSNKVTEKGKDVELRCDPISGHTALYWYRQSLGQGLEFLIYFQGNSAPDKSGLPSDRFSAERTGGSVSTLTIQRTQQEDSAVYLCASSPGTWKGEQYFGPGTRLTVT.

The sample holds a few counts of this clone. The chain couples TRBV3-1 (or the pseudogene TRBV3-2) to TRBJ2-2; D unclear. This CDR3 spans 11 amino acids. CDR1 and CDR2 (germline): LGHDT, YNNKEL (reference sequence). Trimming shortened V by 4 bases and J by 7 bases, and 4 bases separated the two germline ends. DNA for the CDR3: TGTGCCAGCAGCCTAATCGGGGAGCTGTTTTTT. Translation gives CASSLIGELFF.

The chain has TRBV7-9 and TRBJ1-2; TRBD1 matches at 10 bases. Germline V gene lookup returns CDR1 SEHNR and CDR2 FQNEAQ (reference sequence). The CDR3 covers 14 residues. V was clipped by 7 bases and J by 8 bases; unmatched bases: 10. This chain's CDR3 is CASNPGQGIEGYTF. The CDR3 region has the DNA TGTGCCAGCAACCCGGGACAGGGGATAGAGGGCTACACCTTC.

This clone appeared a single time. The V and J genes are TRBV6-1 and TRBJ1-5; TRBD1 agrees at 7 bases. Per the germline V gene, CDR1 is MNHNS and CDR2 is SASEGT. After removal of 3 bases from V and 4 bases from J, the junction contained 6 bases not matched to a gene. This CDR3 is 15 amino acids long. This CDR3 is CASSDQTGTNQPQHF. As DNA, the CDR3 is TGTGCCAGCAGTGATCAGACAGGGACTAATCAGCCCCAGCATTTT.

There are a few counts of this clone. The rearrangement joins TRBV11-3 to TRBJ1-2, with TRBD1 identical over 10 bases. The CDR3 covers 15 residues. Trimming cost V 6 bases and J 4 bases; bases outside gene matches: 8. In germline, CDR1 is SGHNT, CDR2 YENEEA. Here the CDR3 reads CASRPTGGDGYGYTF. Written as DNA, the CDR3 is TGTGCCAGCAGGCCGACAGGGGGCGATGGCTATGGCTACACCTTC.

Many counts were recorded for this clone. The chain couples TRBV5-4 to TRBJ2-2, with 8 bases aligning to TRBD2. Germline V gene data show CDR1 as SGHNT and CDR2 as YYREEE (reference sequence). The CDR3 sequence is 15 residues long. After removal of 0 bases from V and 5 bases from J, the junction contained 3 bases not matched to a gene. This CDR3 is CASSLGLAQTGELFF. CDR3 coding DNA: TGTGCCAGCAGCTTGGGACTAGCGCAAACCGGGGAGCTGTTTTTT.

In its sample, this clone was seen a few times. This chain joins TRBV11-3 and TRBJ2-1; 9 bases align to TRBD2. The V gene's germline CDR1 is SGHNT and CDR2 YENEEA. The trim removed 4 bases at V and 4 bases at J, leaving 5 bases unmatched. This CDR3 region has 15 residues. The CDR3 sequence is CASSSRREGYNEQFF. CDR3 nucleotides: TGTGCCAGCAGCTCCAGGCGGGAGGGTTACAATGAGCAGTTCTTC.

This clone has just one count. The chain carries TRBV29-1 and TRBJ2-5; 7 nucleotides match TRBD1. The CDR3 spans 12 residues. Germline values: CDR1 SQVTM, CDR2 ANQGSEA. With 3 bases clipped from V and 5 bases from J, the junction kept 3 bases outside the gene matches. The chain's CDR3 is CSVDRGLETQYF. The CDR3 coding sequence is TGCAGCGTTGACAGGGGGTTGGAGACCCAGTACTTC. Combining the CDR3 with reference TRBV29-1 and TRBJ2-5 gives the whole variable domain SAVISQKPSRDICQRGTSLTIQCQVDSQVTMMFWYRQQPGQSLTLIATANQGSEATYESGFVIDKFPISRPNLTFSTLTVSNMSPEDSSIYLCSVDRGLETQYFGPGTRLLVL.